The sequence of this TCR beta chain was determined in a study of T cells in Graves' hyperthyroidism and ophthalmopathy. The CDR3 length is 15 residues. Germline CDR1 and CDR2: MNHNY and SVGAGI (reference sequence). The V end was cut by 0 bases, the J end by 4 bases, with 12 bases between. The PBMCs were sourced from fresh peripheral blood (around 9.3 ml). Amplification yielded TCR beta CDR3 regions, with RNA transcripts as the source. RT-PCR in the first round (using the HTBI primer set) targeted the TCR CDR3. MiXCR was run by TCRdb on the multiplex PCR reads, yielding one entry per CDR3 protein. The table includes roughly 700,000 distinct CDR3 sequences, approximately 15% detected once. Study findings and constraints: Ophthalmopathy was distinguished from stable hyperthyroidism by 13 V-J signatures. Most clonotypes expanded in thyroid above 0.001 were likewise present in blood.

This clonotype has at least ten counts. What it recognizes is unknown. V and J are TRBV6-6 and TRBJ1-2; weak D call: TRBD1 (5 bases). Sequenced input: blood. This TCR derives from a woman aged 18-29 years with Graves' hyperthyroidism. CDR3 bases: TGTGCCAGCAGTTACTCTCAATGGGACGGCTATGGCTACACCTTC. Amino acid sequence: CASSYSQWDGYGYTF.